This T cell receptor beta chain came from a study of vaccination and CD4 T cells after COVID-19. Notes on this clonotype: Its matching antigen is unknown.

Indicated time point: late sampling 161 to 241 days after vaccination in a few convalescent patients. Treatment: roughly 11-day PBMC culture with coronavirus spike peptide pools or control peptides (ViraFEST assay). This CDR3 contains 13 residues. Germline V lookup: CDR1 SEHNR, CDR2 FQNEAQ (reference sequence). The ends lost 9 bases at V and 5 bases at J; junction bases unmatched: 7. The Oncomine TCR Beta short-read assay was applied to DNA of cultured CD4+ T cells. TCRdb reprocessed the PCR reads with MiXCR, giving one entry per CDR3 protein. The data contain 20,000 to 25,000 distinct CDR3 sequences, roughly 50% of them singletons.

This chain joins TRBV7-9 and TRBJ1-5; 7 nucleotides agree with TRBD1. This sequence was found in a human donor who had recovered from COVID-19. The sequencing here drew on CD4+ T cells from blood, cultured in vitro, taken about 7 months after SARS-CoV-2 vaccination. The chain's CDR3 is CARGRQGDQPQHF. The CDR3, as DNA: TGTGCCAGGGGCCGACAGGGCGATCAGCCCCAGCATTTT.